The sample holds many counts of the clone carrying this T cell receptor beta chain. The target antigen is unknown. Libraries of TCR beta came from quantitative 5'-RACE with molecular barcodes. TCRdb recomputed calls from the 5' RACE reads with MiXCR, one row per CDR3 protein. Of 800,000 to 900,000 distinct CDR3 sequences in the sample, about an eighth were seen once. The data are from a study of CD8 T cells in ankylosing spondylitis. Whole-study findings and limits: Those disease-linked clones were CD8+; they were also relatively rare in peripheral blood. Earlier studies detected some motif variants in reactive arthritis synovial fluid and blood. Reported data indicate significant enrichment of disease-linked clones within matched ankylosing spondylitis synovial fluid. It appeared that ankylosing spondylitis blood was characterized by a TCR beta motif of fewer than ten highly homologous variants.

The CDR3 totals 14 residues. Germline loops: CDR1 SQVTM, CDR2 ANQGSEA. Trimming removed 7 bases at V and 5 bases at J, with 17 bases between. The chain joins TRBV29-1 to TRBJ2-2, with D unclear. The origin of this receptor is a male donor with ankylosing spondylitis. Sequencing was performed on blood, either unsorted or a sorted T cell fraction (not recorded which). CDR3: CSALTPPGTGELFF. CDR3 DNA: TGCAGCGCCTTGACCCCTCCGGGTACCGGGGAGCTGTTTTTT.